One sample yielded the 5 T cell receptor beta chains listed below, sequenced in a study of vaccination effects on CD4 cells after COVID-19. With the ViraFEST assay, the study expanded antigen-specific CD4+ T cells using viral peptide pools, then sequenced them. Investigators separated out CD4+ T cells once about eleven days of culture had passed. Participants completed two doses of the BNT162b2 or mRNA-1273 vaccine. Repertoires were generated with immunoSEQ multiplex PCR, while TCRdb's copy carries only in-frame clones and drops some. The table records around 30,000 clones, 60% to 75% of them present only once. Their specific antigens are unknown. The source material was CD4+ T cells from PBMCs cultured with HCoV-OC43 spike peptides, sampled after COVID-19 vaccination. Regarding subset: HCoV-OC43 spike overlapping peptide pool stimulation. These receptors all stem from a human donor who received a COVID-19 vaccine.

The chain combines TRBV5-5 with TRBJ2-2; 7 bases are shared with TRBD1. The V segment lost 4 bases and the J segment 3 bases; nucleotides outside the gene matches: 3. Germline V gene sequence: CDR1 SGHKS, CDR2 YYEKEE (reference sequence). There are 14 residues in the CDR3. For the CDR3, the DNA is TGTGCCAGCAGCGAGGGACAGTACACCGGGGAGCTGTTTTTT. Its protein product is CASSEGQYTGELFF. Complete variable domain (other parts from reference TRBV5-5 and TRBJ2-2): DAGVTQSPTHLIKTRGQQVTLRCSPISGHKSVSWYQQVLGQGPQFIFQYYEKEERGRGNFPDRFSARQFPNYSSELNVNALLLGDSALYLCASSEGQYTGELFFGEGSRLTVL.

The rearrangement joins TRBV3-1 (or the pseudogene TRBV3-2) to TRBJ2-7, with 7 bases lining up with TRBD1. Germline V gene lookup returns CDR1 LGHDT and CDR2 YNNKEL (reference sequence). Germline trimming cut 4 bases from V and 0 bases from J; bases unmatched to any gene: 3. This CDR3 comprises 14 residues. This chain's CDR3 is CASSLWDSSYEQYF. The CDR3 DNA follows: TGTGCCAGCAGCCTTTGGGACAGCTCCTACGAGCAGTACTTC.

This chain links TRBV4-2 with TRBJ1-3; maybe TRBD1 (5 bases). Germline values: CDR1 LGHNA, CDR2 YNFKEQ. V shed 0 bases and J shed 4 bases, with 10 bases lying between them. The CDR3 length is 15 residues. The CDR3 DNA follows: TGTGCCAGCAGCCAAGATAGCGGGGGAGGAAACACCATATATTTT. Translated, it gives CASSQDSGGGNTIYF.

The rearrangement joins TRBV25-1 to TRBJ2-7; the match to TRBD2 covers 7 bases. This CDR3 region has 12 residues. CDR1 MGHDK and CDR2 SYGVNS come from the germline V gene. V shed 5 bases and J 7 bases; nucleotides not matched to a gene: 5. CDR3 amino acids: CASSKGTKEQYF. CDR3 in DNA: TGTGCCAGCAGTAAAGGGACTAAAGAGCAGTACTTC.

This clone was seen more than once but under ten times. The V call is TRBV5-1, the J call TRBJ1-6; 7 positions match TRBD1. Germline CDR1 and CDR2: SGHRS and YFSETQ. Trimming took 2 bases from V and 9 from J; bases not matched to a gene: 8. The CDR3 has 15 amino acids. CDR3 sequence (DNA): TGCGCCAGCAGCTTCGGGGGCGACAGGGCTTCACCCCTCCACTTT. This sequence encodes CASSFGGDRASPLHF.